This T cell receptor (beta chain) was sequenced in a study of shared clonotypes between healthy human individuals. Every immunoSEQ plate was one replicate of a subset's evenly spread DNA. This table comes from immunoSEQ multiplex PCR, and its TCRdb copy is limited to in-frame clones, with some not included. The sample consists of 100,000 to 120,000 clones, about 70% of them appearing once. Broader study findings: Non-shared clonotypes had lower generation probabilities than clonotypes shared by all four sorted-subset donors.

The CDR3 has 16 amino acids. Trimming took off 6 bases at V and 2 bases at J, with 20 bases between the two ends. The germline gives CDR1 MNHEY, CDR2 SMNVEV (reference sequence). Note on this clone: Its antigen is unknown.

The source of this sequence is a woman aged 30 to 39 in good health. The chain combines TRBV27 with TRBJ2-7; D gene unclear. The specimen was memory CD8+ T cells sorted from blood. The subset was: CD45RO+ cells pooled with CCR7-negative TemRA cells. The CDR3 DNA reads as TGTGCCAGCAGGAATTCTCTAGGGAACCCTGCCTACGAGCAGTACTTC. Amino acid sequence: CASRNSLGNPAYEQYF.